A single sample gave rise to the 15 T cell receptor beta chains below, sequenced in a study of CD8+CD57+ T cells in acquired aplastic anemia (dated by TCRdb to between 2018 and 2020). The sequencer listed for this sample is Illumina HiSeq 2000. Profiling of TCR beta VDJ combinations and CDR3 sequences used genomic DNA as the template. TCRdb itself trimmed the public reads at Q25 with fastp, ran MiXCR and retained productive beta chains. Duplicate CDR3 protein sequences are folded into a single record with the most common DNA and genes. In this sample the table shows about 420,000 distinct CDR3 sequences, about two thirds of which occur a single time. The ten largest clonotypes hold 4% of the sample. The sample comprised sorted CD4+, CD8+, or CD8+CD57+ T cells (not recorded which) from PBMCs. The origin of the receptors is a human donor in good health, serving as a control.

The table lists this clonotype with many counts. This CDR3 is CSLSTGGTDTQYF. As DNA, the CDR3 is TGCAGCCTTTCTACAGGGGGCACAGATACGCAGTATTTT. The rearrangement links TRBV29-1 to TRBJ2-3; 7 bases are a match to TRBD1. This CDR3 region has 13 residues. V lost 8 bases to trimming and J lost 1 base; unmatched junction nucleotides: 6. Germline-derived CDR1 and CDR2 are SQVTM and ANQGSEA.

In this sample, this clonotype turned up a few times. V is TRBV2 and J is TRBJ2-7; 8 bases are shared with TRBD1. Germline CDR1 and CDR2: SNHLY and FYNNEI. This CDR3 has 15 amino acids. V trimming: 5 bases; J trimming: 0 bases; junction bases outside the gene matches: 6. This CDR3 reads CASSYRGTGSYEQYF. DNA of the CDR3: TGTGCCAGCAGTTACCGAGGGACAGGCTCCTACGAGCAGTACTTC.

About this clonotype itself: A read error may produce the germline difference seen at one junction end. The V and J genes are TRBV19 and TRBJ2-7; D may be TRBD2 (7 bases). The CDR3 spans 15 residues. The V gene's germline CDR1 is LNHDA and CDR2 SQIVND (reference sequence). The CDR3 sequence: CASSSLWRGGYEQYF. CDR3 sequence (DNA): TGCGCCAGCAGCTCCCTTTGGAGGGGGGGCTACGAGCAGTACTTC. The whole variable domain, remainder taken from reference TRBV19 and TRBJ2-7, is DGGITQSPKYLFRKEGQNVTLSCEQNLNHDAMYWYRQDPGQGLRLIYYSQIVNDFQKGDIAEGYSVSREKKESFPLTVTSAQKNPTAFYLCASSSLWRGGYEQYFGPGTRLTVT.

The CDR3, as DNA: TGCAGTGCTTGGATTGACGGGGGCTACACCTTC. It encodes CSAWIDGGYTF. This sequence joins TRBV20-1 and TRBJ1-2; no reliable D call. The CDR3 contains 11 residues. Per germline, CDR1 DFQATT and CDR2 SNEGSKA (reference sequence). With 5 bases removed from V and 8 bases from J, the gap between germline ends came to 12 bases.

This clonotype was picked up many times. This chain connects TRBV7-2 to TRBJ2-7, with D maybe TRBD2 (5 bases). The CDR3 extends over 15 amino acids. CDR1 SGHTA and CDR2 FQGNSA come from the germline V gene. The ends were cut back, 5 bases at V and 4 bases at J, with 18 bases in the middle. The CDR3, as DNA: TGTGCCAGCAGCCCACGACGAGGGCTAGGGTACGAGCAGTACTTC. This sequence encodes CASSPRRGLGYEQYF.

This clonotype was recorded at least ten times. The chain links TRBV20-1 to TRBJ1-1; D remains unclear. V lost 3 bases and J lost 4, with 9 bases in between. The germline V gene encodes CDR1 DFQATT and CDR2 SNEGSKA (reference sequence). The CDR3 contains 12 residues. The CDR3 reads CSASRRGTEAFF. The CDR3 nucleotides are TGCAGTGCTAGCCGCCGAGGCACTGAAGCTTTCTTT.

The gene calls are TRBV7-2 and TRBJ2-7; maybe TRBD1 (5 bases). V lost 0 bases and J lost 5, with 11 bases in between. Germline V CDR1 and CDR2: SGHTA, FQGNSA. There are 14 residues in the CDR3. CDR3 nucleotides: TGTGCCAGCAGCTTAGCGGGGCGAACCGACGAGCAGTACTTC. Its protein product is CASSLAGRTDEQYF. The whole variable domain, remainder taken from reference TRBV7-2 and TRBJ2-7, is GAGVSQSPSNKVTEKGKDVELRCDPISGHTALYWYRQSLGQGLEFLIYFQGNSAPDKSGLPSDRFSAERTGGSVSTLTIQRTQQEDSAVYLCASSLAGRTDEQYFGPGTRLTVT.

The rearrangement joins TRBV9 to TRBJ2-7, with 7 bases that match TRBD2. CDR1 is SGDLS, CDR2 YYNGEE, per germline. The CDR3 runs 14 residues. V was clipped by 4 bases and J by 5 bases; unmatched bases: 9. The CDR3 DNA follows: TGTGCCAGCAGCCCCGGGCTGGGGAGGGACGAGCAGTACTTC. Its protein product is CASSPGLGRDEQYF.

V and J are TRBV9 and TRBJ1-6; 10 bases align to TRBD1. Trimming at V came to 0 bases and at J to 17 bases, leaving 11 bases not matched to a gene. The germline CDR1 and CDR2 sequences are SGDLS and YYNGEE. CDR3 length: 15 amino acids. The CDR3 is CASSVEGTGDKQFHF. CDR3 sequence (DNA): TGTGCCAGCAGCGTAGAAGGGACAGGGGACAAGCAGTTCCACTTT.

The chain employs TRBV5-1 and TRBJ2-7; the match to TRBD1 covers 7 bases. CDR3 length: 15 residues. V trimming: 3 bases; J trimming: 3 bases; junction bases outside the gene matches: 9. Germline-derived CDR1 and CDR2 are SGHRS and YFSETQ. Here the CDR3 reads CASSSPGTVSYEQYF. The CDR3, as DNA: TGCGCCAGCAGCTCCCCGGGGACAGTCAGCTACGAGCAGTACTTC. Full variable domain (remainder filled in from reference TRBV5-1 and TRBJ2-7): KAGVTQTPRYLIKTRGQQVTLSCSPISGHRSVSWYQQTPGQGLQFLFEYFSETQRNKGNFPGRFSGRQFSNSRSEMNVSTLELGDSALYLCASSSPGTVSYEQYFGPGTRLTVT.

This chain links TRBV13 with TRBJ2-7; no clear D gene. V lost 6 bases and J 2 bases, leaving 17 bases between the germline ends. Germline lookup yields CDR1 PRHDT and CDR2 FYEKMQ (reference sequence). The CDR3 is 15 residues long. The CDR3 is CASSEAPQETYEQYF. DNA for the CDR3: TGTGCCAGCAGTGAGGCCCCCCAGGAAACCTACGAGCAGTACTTC.

The gene calls are TRBV14 and TRBJ2-5, with D hard to call. The CDR3 consists of 13 residues. The V gene lost 5 bases and the J gene lost 2 bases, with 9 bases spanning the gap. Per the germline V gene, CDR1 is SGHDN and CDR2 is FVKESK. Here the CDR3 reads CASSLQTQETQYF. CDR3 sequence (DNA): TGTGCCAGCAGCTTACAGACTCAAGAGACCCAGTACTTC. Full variable domain (rest looked up from reference TRBV14 and TRBJ2-5): EAGVTQFPSHSVIEKGQTVTLRCDPISGHDNLYWYRRVMGKEIKFLLHFVKESKQDESGMPNNRFLAERTGGTYSTLKVQPAELEDSGVYFCASSLQTQETQYFGPGTRLLVL.

The rearrangement links TRBV5-1 to TRBJ2-3; D is uncertain. V was cut by 0 bases and J by 5 bases, with 13 bases left in between. Germline V CDR1 and CDR2: SGHRS, YFSETQ. The CDR3 loop spans 15 amino acids. CDR3 DNA: TGCGCCAGCAGCTTGGAGCGAGGTTACAAAGATACGCAGTATTTT. This sequence encodes CASSLERGYKDTQYF.

V usage is TRBV2 and J usage is TRBJ2-2; D is unresolved. CDR3 length: 13 amino acids. From germline, CDR1 is SNHLY and CDR2 FYNNEI. V lost 3 bases, J lost 6 bases, and 8 bases lay in between. CDR3 region: CASSDWGSGELFF. The CDR3 coding sequence is TGTGCCAGCAGTGATTGGGGTTCCGGGGAGCTGTTTTTT.

A word on this clonotype: Germline and junction disagree at one end, which may indicate a read error. The gene calls are TRBV24-1 and TRBJ2-1; D is unresolved. CDR1 and CDR2 from the germline V gene are KGHDR and SFDVKD. The CDR3 runs to 15 residues. CDR3 coding DNA: TGTACCACCAGTGACCCCGGACCGGATTACAATGAGCAGTTCTTC. Residues: CTTSDPGPDYNEQFF.